A selection of T cell receptor beta chains follows, all from one sample in a study of STAT3 mutations in large granular lymphocyte leukemia. The protocol was immunoSEQ multiplex PCR, while the TCRdb copy is restricted to in-frame clones and leaves out a portion. Of about 2,500 clones listed, 75% to 90% are singletons. The specimen was peripheral blood mononuclear cells. The receptor source for this set is a woman between 65 and 79 years old with T-cell large granular lymphocyte leukemia. Some clones in this sample may be carry-over from other donors' samples. CDR3s include the opening cysteine and the closing phenylalanine or tryptophan.

>TRBV4-1|TRBJ2-7
CASSQGVAGDYEQYF
>TRBV6-4|TRBJ2-3
CASSELPDRGTDTQYF
>TRBV7-6|TRBJ2-1
CASSAFSPGLAGAYNEQFF
>TRBV18|TRBJ1-2
CASSPAQGPDGYTF
>TRBV5-3|TRBJ2-7
CASSLGLENEQYF
>TRBV28|TRBJ2-1
CASSFTSAYNEQFF
>TRBV5-4|TRBJ2-7
CASSLWTSGAYEQYF
>TRBV30|TRBJ1-2
CAWFPGQGARYGYTF
>TRBV7-2|TRBJ2-7
CASSLAGVEQYF
>TRBV5-1|TRBJ1-5
CASSYTGLGNQPQHF
>TRBV5-1|TRBJ1-6
CASSFRQGRDSPLHF
>TRBV29-1|TRBJ1-2
CSVSSGGNSHTF
>TRBV5-1|TRBJ2-1
CASSFNRGLGNEQFF
>TRBV7-2|TRBJ2-1
CASSKPGQYNEQFF
>TRBV18|TRBJ2-7
CASSPDRERYEQYF
>TRBV7-6|TRBJ1-6
CASSLQGSNSPLHF
>TRBV5-4|TRBJ2-5
CASRIRQGQETQYF
>TRBV30|TRBJ1-1
CAWSAYGGTEAFF
>TRBV30|TRBJ2-1
CAYTWGASYNEQFF
>TRBV30|TRBJ2-7
CAWSVPSPARSYEQYF
>TRBV5-4|TRBJ2-2
CASRSGTSGNTGELFF
>TRBV10-3|TRBJ2-3
CAISEPRADTQYF
>TRBV18|TRBJ1-1
CASSPGQSNTEAFF
>TRBV10-3|TRBJ2-7
CAISESTVYEQYF
>TRBV4-1|TRBJ2-1
CASSTRFYNEQFF
>TRBV30|TRBJ2-7
CAWSSGQTLSYEQYF
>TRBV18|TRBJ1-6
CASSSPEGLNSPLHF
>TRBV28|TRBJ1-2
CASSSPSGYYGYTF
>TRBV30|TRBJ2-5
CAWSAGTEQETQYF
>TRBV6-1|TRBJ2-3
CASSERFTDTQYF
>TRBV6-6|TRBJ1-2
CASSYSDRAQSGYTF
>TRBV4-1|TRBJ2-7
CASSNQDSDEQYF
>TRBV28|TRBJ2-7
CASSNRGSPYEQYF
>TRBV6-6|TRBJ2-5
CASIRGLQETQYF
>TRBV27|TRBJ1-4
CASSLSQGWREKLFF
>TRBV18|TRBJ1-1
CASSPEGNTEAFF
>TRBV4-1|TRBJ2-7
CASSQVTSGLSYEQYF
>TRBV11-2|TRBJ2-3
CASSLDGEGAFSTDTQYF
>TRBV4-1|TRBJ1-4
CASSRFDGPNEKLFF
>TRBV5-3|TRBJ1-5
CASSPEGFQPQHF
>TRBV5-4|TRBJ1-6
CASSRPAAGSDSPLHF
>TRBV15|TRBJ1-5
CATSMGQTNQPQHF
>TRBV4-3|TRBJ1-1
CASSQRTGGVGEAFF
>TRBV11-2|TRBJ1-2
CASSRDLEGYTF
>TRBV12-5|TRBJ1-2
CASGLNYGYTF
>TRBV5-8|TRBJ1-5
CASSPEGFQPQHF
>TRBV6-5|TRBJ2-7
CASSRAGTGLYEQYF
>TRBV30|TRBJ1-5
CAWSAGLGRNQPQHF
>TRBV30|TRBJ1-1
CAWSSGRTEAFF
>TRBV4-1|TRBJ1-5
CASSRSDRSDQPQHF
>TRBV5-4|TRBJ1-5
CASSPEGFQPQHF
>TRBV30|TRBJ2-7
CAWRIIQSSYEQYF
>TRBV6-1|TRBJ1-4
CASSVFATNEKLFF
>TRBV2|TRBJ1-1
CASRAWENTEAFF
>TRBV6-1|TRBJ1-5
CASTSREGPSQPQHF